This T cell receptor beta chain was captured by sequencing in a study of CXCR3-negative and CXCR3-positive naive CD8 T cells. A CD45RO-CCR7+CD27+CD95- profile was what naive CD8+ T cells displayed. There are 16 residues in the CDR3. CDR1 and CDR2 from the germline V gene are SGHAT and FQDESV (reference sequence). UMI-labeled TRB cDNA libraries were prepared by 5' RACE. TCRdb reprocessed the 5' RACE reads, keeping one entry per CDR3 protein, no DNA. The sample's table shows about 150,000 distinct CDR3 sequences. Points on this clonotype: Its target is unknown.

Study conclusions and caveats: CXCR3-positive naive cells carried more hydrophobic TRB CDR3s than CXCR3-negative naive cells did. The level of CXCR3 expression partially decreased after cryopreservation; the majority of assays used fresh PBMCs. Because surface CD5 did not distinguish the naive subsets, TCR strength was inferred from TRB CDR3 properties. Diversity ran similarly high across both naive subsets but far lower in memory CD8+ cells.

Sequenced: naive CXCR3+ CD8+ T cells from blood. Subset reported: CD45RO-CCR7+CD27+CD95- naive CD8+ T cells expressing CXCR3 (TNR3+). The sequence was obtained from a human donor in good health. Some clones in this sample may be carry-over from other donors' samples. J is TRBJ2-1 and V is TRBV11-1. CDR3 protein: CASSLTQPSSYNEQFF.